This T cell receptor (beta chain) comes out of a study of T cell responses to AZD1222 COVID-19 vaccine. Pooling of second doses given at about 4 or about 12 weeks was done. For this clone: Its antigen is not identified.

Data came from immunoSEQ multiplex PCR; TCRdb stores just in-frame clones and leaves some out. The profile shows about 84,000 clones, around 85% of them singletons. The study's findings and limits: The donors showed a predominance of white British ancestry and of females, with possible underestimation of clonal diversity. The peak T cell response came first, and repertoires were sampled only after it.

Germline V gene data show CDR1 as MGHRA and CDR2 as YSYEKL. The CDR3 runs to 12 residues. V trimming: 8 bases; J trimming: 6 bases; junction bases outside the gene matches: 2. This sample comprised peripheral blood, obtained 28 days after the second AZD1222 dose. The J gene is TRBJ1-1, the V gene TRBV4-1, with 11 bases that match TRBD1. This clonotype was obtained from an adult who received the AZD1222 COVID-19 vaccine. The CDR3 sequence: CASWGQGAEAFF. The CDR3 region has the DNA TGCGCCAGCTGGGGACAGGGGGCTGAAGCTTTCTTT.